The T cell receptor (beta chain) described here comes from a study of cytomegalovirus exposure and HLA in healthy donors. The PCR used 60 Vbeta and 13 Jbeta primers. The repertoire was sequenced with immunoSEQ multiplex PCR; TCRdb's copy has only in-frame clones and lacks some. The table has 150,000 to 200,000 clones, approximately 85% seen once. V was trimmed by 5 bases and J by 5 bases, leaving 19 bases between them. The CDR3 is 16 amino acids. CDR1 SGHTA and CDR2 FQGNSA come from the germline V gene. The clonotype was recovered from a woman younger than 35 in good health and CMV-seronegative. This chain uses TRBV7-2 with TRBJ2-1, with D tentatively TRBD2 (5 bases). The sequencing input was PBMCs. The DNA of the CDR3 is TGTGCCAGCAGCCAGAGTCTGGGAGTTGGGGACAATGAGCAGTTCTTC. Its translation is CASSQSLGVGDNEQFF.